These 10 T cell receptor beta chains came from one sample sequenced in a study of blood T cell repertoires in COVID-19. The data were produced by immunoSEQ multiplex PCR, yet TCRdb's version contains in-frame clones alone and is incomplete. Of 60,000 to 90,000 clones in the sample, about 88% are singletons; the top ten hold roughly a sixth. Input material: peripheral blood. The receptors derive from a human donor in a cohort sampled during active COVID-19.

The chain couples TRBV5-5 to TRBJ2-1; 7 nucleotides line up with TRBD2. CDR3 length: 16 amino acids. CDR1 is SGHKS and CDR2 is YYEKEE in the germline V gene (reference sequence). After removal of 4 bases from V and 3 bases from J, the junction contained 10 bases not matched to a gene. The CDR3 is CASSRTLVAGYNEQFF. Here the CDR3 DNA reads TGTGCCAGCAGCCGCACCTTGGTAGCGGGCTACAATGAGCAGTTCTTC.

The V call is TRBV30, the J call TRBJ1-3; 8 bases align to TRBD1. The CDR3 spans 18 residues. The germline CDR1 and CDR2 sequences are GTSNPN and SVGIG (reference sequence). Trimming removed 4 bases from V and 2 bases from J; junction bases left unmatched: 16. CDR3 bases: TGTGCCTGGACTGGGGGAGGGACAGGCGTTAGCGCTGGAAACACCATATATTTT. This codes for CAWTGGGTGVSAGNTIYF.

The V call is TRBV28, the J call TRBJ1-2; 8 positions match TRBD1. V dropped 6 bases and J dropped 8; count of bases not matched to a gene: 8. Looked up from germline, CDR1 is MDHEN and CDR2 is SYDVKM. CDR3 length: 13 residues. The CDR3 is CASRTGQGGGYTF. The CDR3 coding sequence is TGTGCCAGCAGAACCGGACAGGGAGGCGGCTACACCTTC.

The chain couples TRBV27 to TRBJ2-7; 13 bases are a match to TRBD2. V dropped 7 bases and J dropped 1; count of bases not matched to a gene: 16. The germline V gene encodes CDR1 MNHEY and CDR2 SMNVEV (reference sequence). The CDR3 covers 19 residues. The CDR3 bases are TGTGCCAGCACAAAAACTCAACCGTGGACTAGCGGGGGATCCTACGAGCAGTACTTC. Translation gives CASTKTQPWTSGGSYEQYF.

V usage is TRBV18 and J usage is TRBJ2-7; no clear D. This CDR3 has 14 amino acids. Trimming took 3 bases from V and 2 from J, leaving 11 bases between them. The germline gives CDR1 KGHSH, CDR2 LQKENI. The CDR3: CASSPRQEAYEQYF. The CDR3 DNA reads TGTGCCAGCTCACCTCGGCAGGAAGCCTACGAGCAGTACTTC.

The rearrangement links TRBV6-5 to TRBJ1-4; D call uncertain. The V end was cut by 2 bases, the J end by 0 bases, with 4 bases between. The CDR3 runs 14 residues. Germline V gene data show CDR1 as MNHEY and CDR2 as SVGAGI. The chain's CDR3 is CASSYTTTNEKLFF. For the CDR3, the DNA is TGTGCCAGCAGTTACACAACAACTAATGAAAAACTGTTTTTT.

As DNA, the CDR3 is TGTGCCAGCAGCGCTGGGAGGGGCTCCTACAATGAGCAGTTCTTC. This translates into CASSAGRGSYNEQFF. The chain has TRBV9 and TRBJ2-1; TRBD2 matches 7 bases. V dropped 3 bases and J dropped 0; count of bases not matched to a gene: 3. The length of the CDR3 is 15 residues. Germline values: CDR1 SGDLS, CDR2 YYNGEE.

This chain links TRBV9 with TRBJ2-1, with TRBD2 matching over 8 bases. Germline V gene lookup returns CDR1 SGDLS and CDR2 YYNGEE. The V and J ends lost 3 bases and 3 bases, in that order; junction bases with no gene match: 11. The CDR3 spans 17 residues. For the CDR3, the DNA is TGTGCCAGCAGCGGGACTAGCCCGTACTACTACTACAATGAGCAGTTCTTC. It encodes CASSGTSPYYYYNEQFF.

This clone appeared once. The chain recombines TRBV3-1 (or the pseudogene TRBV3-2) with TRBJ1-1, with TRBD1 matching over 9 bases. V shed 2 bases and J 5 bases; nucleotides not matched to a gene: 6. This CDR3 region has 15 residues. CDR1 is LGHDT, CDR2 YNNKEL, per germline (reference sequence). CDR3 protein: CASSQSTGGFTEAFF. The CDR3 DNA follows: TGTGCCAGCAGCCAATCGACAGGGGGGTTTACTGAAGCTTTCTTT.

This rearrangement joins TRBV19 to TRBJ1-6; 10 bases match TRBD1. This CDR3 is built from 16 residues. The J segment lost 7 bases and the V segment lost 6 bases, leaving 9 bases of the junction unmatched. Germline V gene data show CDR1 as LNHDA and CDR2 as SQIVND (reference sequence). CDR3 region: CASRVLGTGVNSPLHF. The CDR3 region has the DNA TGTGCCAGTAGGGTCCTCGGGACAGGGGTGAATTCACCCCTCCACTTT. The whole variable domain, remainder taken from reference TRBV19 and TRBJ1-6, is DGGITQSPKYLFRKEGQNVTLSCEQNLNHDAMYWYRQDPGQGLRLIYYSQIVNDFQKGDIAEGYSVSREKKESFPLTVTSAQKNPTAFYLCASRVLGTGVNSPLHFGNGTRLTVT.